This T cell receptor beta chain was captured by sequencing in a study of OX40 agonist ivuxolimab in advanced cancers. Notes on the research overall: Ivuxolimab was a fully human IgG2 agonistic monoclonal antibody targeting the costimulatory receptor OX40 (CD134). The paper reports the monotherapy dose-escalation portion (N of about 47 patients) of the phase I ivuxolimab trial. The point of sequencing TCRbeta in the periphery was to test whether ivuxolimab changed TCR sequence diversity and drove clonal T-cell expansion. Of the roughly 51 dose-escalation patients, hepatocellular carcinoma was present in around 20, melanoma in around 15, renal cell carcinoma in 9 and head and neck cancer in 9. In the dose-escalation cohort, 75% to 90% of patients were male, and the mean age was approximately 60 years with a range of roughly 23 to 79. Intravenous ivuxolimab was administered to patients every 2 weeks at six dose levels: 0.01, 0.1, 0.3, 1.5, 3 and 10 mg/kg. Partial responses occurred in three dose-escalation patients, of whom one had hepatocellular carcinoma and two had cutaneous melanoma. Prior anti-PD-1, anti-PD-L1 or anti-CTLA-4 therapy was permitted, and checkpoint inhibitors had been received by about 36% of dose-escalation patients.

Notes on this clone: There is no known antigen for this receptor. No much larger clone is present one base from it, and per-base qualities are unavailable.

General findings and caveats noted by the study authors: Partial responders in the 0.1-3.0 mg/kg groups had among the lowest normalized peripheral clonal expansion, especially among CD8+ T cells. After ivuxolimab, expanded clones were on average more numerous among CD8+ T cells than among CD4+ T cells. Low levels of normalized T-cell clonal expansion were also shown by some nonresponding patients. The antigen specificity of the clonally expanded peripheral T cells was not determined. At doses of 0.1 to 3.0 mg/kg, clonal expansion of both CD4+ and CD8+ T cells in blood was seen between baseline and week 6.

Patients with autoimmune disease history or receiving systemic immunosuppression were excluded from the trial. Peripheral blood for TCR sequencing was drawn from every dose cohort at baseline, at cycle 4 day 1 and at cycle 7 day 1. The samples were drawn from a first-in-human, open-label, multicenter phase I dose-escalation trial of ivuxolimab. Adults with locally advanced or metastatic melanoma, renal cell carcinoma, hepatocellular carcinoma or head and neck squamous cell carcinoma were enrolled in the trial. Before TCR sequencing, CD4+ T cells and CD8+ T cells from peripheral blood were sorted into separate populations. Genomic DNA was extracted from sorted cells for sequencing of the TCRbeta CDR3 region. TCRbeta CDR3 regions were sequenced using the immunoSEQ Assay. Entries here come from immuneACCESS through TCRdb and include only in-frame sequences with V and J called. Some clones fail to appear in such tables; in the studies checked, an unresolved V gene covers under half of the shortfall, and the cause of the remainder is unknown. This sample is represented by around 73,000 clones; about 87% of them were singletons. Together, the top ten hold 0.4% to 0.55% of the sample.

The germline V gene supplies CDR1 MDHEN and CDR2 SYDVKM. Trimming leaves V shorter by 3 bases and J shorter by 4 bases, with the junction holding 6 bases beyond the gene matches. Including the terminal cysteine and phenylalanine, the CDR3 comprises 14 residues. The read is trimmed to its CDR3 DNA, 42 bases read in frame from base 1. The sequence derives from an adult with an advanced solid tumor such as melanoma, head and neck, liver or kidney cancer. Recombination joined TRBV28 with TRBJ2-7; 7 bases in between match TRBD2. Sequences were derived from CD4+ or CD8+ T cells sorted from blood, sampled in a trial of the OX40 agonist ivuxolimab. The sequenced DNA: TGTGCCAGCAGTTTGCCCGGGAGGCATTACGAGCAGTACTTC. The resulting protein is CASSLPGRHYEQYF.